The entry below gives a single T cell receptor (beta chain) sequence along with its context. Each CDR3 protein is one row after TCRdb ran MiXCR on the 5' RACE reads. Among 460,000 or so distinct CDR3 sequences listed, approximately 14% were seen once. Germline loops: CDR1 MNHEY, CDR2 SMNVEV (reference sequence). V dropped 5 bases and J dropped 15 bases, with 20 bases sitting between them. CDR3 length: 13 amino acids. This entry comes from a study of identical twins. These data were also filed under a second study, of yellow fever vaccine responses in identical twins.

This chain links TRBV27 with TRBJ2-1; D may be TRBD2 (7 bases). The sequenced sample was CD4+ T cells sorted from blood. The sequence derives from a woman under 30 in good health. The CDR3 loop is CASSPYLGGAAFF. In DNA form, the CDR3 reads TGTGCCAGCAGTCCCTACTTGGGGGGGGCTGCGTTCTTC.